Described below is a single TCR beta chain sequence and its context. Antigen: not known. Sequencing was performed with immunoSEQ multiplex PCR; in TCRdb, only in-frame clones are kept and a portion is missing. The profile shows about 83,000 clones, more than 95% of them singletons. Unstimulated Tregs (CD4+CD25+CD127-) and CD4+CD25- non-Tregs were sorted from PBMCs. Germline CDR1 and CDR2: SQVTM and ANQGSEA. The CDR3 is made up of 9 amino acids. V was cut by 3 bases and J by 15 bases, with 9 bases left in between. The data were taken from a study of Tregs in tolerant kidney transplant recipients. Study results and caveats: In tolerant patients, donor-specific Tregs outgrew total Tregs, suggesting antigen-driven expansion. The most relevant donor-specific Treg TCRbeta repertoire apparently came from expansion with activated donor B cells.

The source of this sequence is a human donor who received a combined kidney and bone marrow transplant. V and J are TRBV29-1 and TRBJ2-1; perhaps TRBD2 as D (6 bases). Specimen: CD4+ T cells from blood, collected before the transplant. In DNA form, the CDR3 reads TGCAGCGTTGATGAGGGAGGGTTCTTC. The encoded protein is CSVDEGGFF.